This is a list of T cell receptor beta chains from one sample in a study of T cell responses to AZD1222 COVID-19 vaccine. Sequencing was performed with immunoSEQ multiplex PCR; in TCRdb, only in-frame clones are kept and a portion is missing. The profile shows approximately 100,000 clones, about nine tenths of them singletons. The sequenced sample was peripheral blood, obtained on day 0 of AZD1222 vaccination. These receptors originate from an adult in good health. CDR3s include the opening cysteine and the closing phenylalanine or tryptophan. D genes are given only for firm matches. The listing skips clone size in some rows; elsewhere it reads once, few, many or a size class.

CDR3: CASSSSRQGANEKLFF
DNA: TGTGCCAGCTCATCAAGTAGACAGGGTGCTAATGAAAAACTGTTTTTT
D: TRBD1
V: TRBV18
J: TRBJ1-4
size: once

CDR3: CASSPPEQFF
DNA: TGTGCCAGCAGCCCACCCGAGCAGTTCTTC
D: NA
V: TRBV5-4
J: TRBJ2-1
size: NA

CDR3: CATSRTEDGAQHF
DNA: TGTGCCACCAGCAGGACGGAAGACGGCGCCCAGCATTTT
D: NA
V: TRBV15
J: TRBJ1-5
size: NA

CDR3: CASIRELAGTRDTQYF
DNA: TGTGCCAGCATACGAGAACTAGCGGGGACCCGAGATACGCAGTATTTT
D: TRBD2
V: TRBV2
J: TRBJ2-3
size: NA

CDR3: CATSIGLAGGVQETQYF
DNA: TGTGCCACCAGCATAGGACTAGCGGGGGGCGTCCAAGAGACCCAGTACTTC
D: TRBD2
V: TRBV15
J: TRBJ2-5
size: NA

CDR3: CASSLNEQFF
DNA: TGTGCCAGCAGCTTAAATGAGCAGTTCTTC
D: NA
V: TRBV13
J: TRBJ2-1
size: once

CDR3: CASSRGRAATGELFF
DNA: TGTGCCAGCAGCCGTGGGCGGGCGGCCACCGGGGAGCTGTTTTTT
D: NA
V: TRBV7-9
J: TRBJ2-2
size: NA

CDR3: CASSLEGWHGYTF
DNA: TGTGCCAGCAGCTTAGAGGGATGGCATGGCTACACCTTC
D: NA
V: TRBV7-9
J: TRBJ1-2
size: NA

CDR3: CASSEGSGDSYEQYF
DNA: TGTGCCAGCAGTGAAGGCTCAGGCGACTCGTACGAGCAGTACTTC
D: NA
V: TRBV2
J: TRBJ2-7
size: NA

CDR3: CASSLAGGPPDEQYF
DNA: TGTGCCAGCAGCTTGGCCGGGGGCCCCCCGGACGAGCAGTACTTC
D: NA
V: TRBV5-4
J: TRBJ2-7
size: NA

CDR3: CASSKRWDYGYTF
DNA: TGTGCCAGTAGTAAAAGGTGGGACTATGGCTACACCTTC
D: NA
V: TRBV19
J: TRBJ1-2
size: NA

CDR3: CASSQDQGTENTGELFF
DNA: TGTGCCAGCAGCCAAGATCAGGGGACTGAGAACACCGGGGAGCTGTTTTTT
D: NA
V: TRBV3-1/TRBV3-2
J: TRBJ2-2
size: NA

CDR3: CASSLASRNYGYTF
DNA: TGTGCCAGCAGCTTGGCATCCAGGAACTATGGCTACACCTTC
D: NA
V: TRBV5-4
J: TRBJ1-2
size: NA

CDR3: CASNRQGGETQYF
DNA: TGTGCCAGCAATAGACAGGGAGGGGAGACCCAGTACTTC
D: NA
V: TRBV28
J: TRBJ2-5
size: NA

CDR3: CASSAAAGPGIEQYF
DNA: TGCGCCAGCAGCGCGGCAGCGGGGCCAGGAATCGAGCAGTACTTC
D: TRBD2
V: TRBV5-1
J: TRBJ2-7
size: NA

CDR3: CASSPPQEPGNTIYF
DNA: TGTGCCAGCAGTCCCCCTCAGGAACCTGGAAACACCATATATTTT
D: NA
V: TRBV28
J: TRBJ1-3
size: NA

CDR3: CASGGLAYNEQFF
DNA: TGTGCCAGCGGTGGACTAGCCTACAATGAGCAGTTCTTC
D: TRBD2
V: TRBV13
J: TRBJ2-1
size: NA

CDR3: CASKWAVGLAGQTTYEQYF
DNA: TGTGCCAGCAAGTGGGCCGTTGGACTAGCGGGGCAAACTACCTACGAGCAGTACTTC
D: TRBD2
V: TRBV2
J: TRBJ2-7
size: NA

CDR3: CASIPGHKSGNTIYF
DNA: TGTGCCAGCATTCCGGGACACAAAAGCGGAAACACCATATATTTT
D: NA
V: TRBV2
J: TRBJ1-3
size: NA

CDR3: CASSLIRAEGSNQPQHF
DNA: TGTGCCAGCTCACTCATCCGGGCCGAGGGGAGCAATCAGCCCCAGCATTTT
D: NA
V: TRBV18
J: TRBJ1-5
size: NA

CDR3: CASSSTGQETQYF
DNA: TGTGCCAGCAGCTCGACAGGCCAAGAGACCCAGTACTTC
D: NA
V: TRBV7-2
J: TRBJ2-5
size: few

CDR3: CAIRGRNTDTQYF
DNA: TGTGCCATCAGGGGGCGCAACACAGATACGCAGTATTTT
D: NA
V: TRBV10-3
J: TRBJ2-3
size: NA

CDR3: CATSAGLNTEAFF
DNA: TGTGCCACCAGTGCGGGGCTGAACACTGAAGCTTTCTTT
D: NA
V: TRBV24-1
J: TRBJ1-1
size: NA

CDR3: CASLIVGGGLYNEQFF
DNA: TGTGCCAGCTTAATTGTGGGCGGGGGACTTTACAATGAGCAGTTCTTC
D: TRBD2
V: TRBV7-3
J: TRBJ2-1
size: NA

CDR3: CASSVYSSYEQYF
DNA: TGTGCCAGCAGCGTTTACAGCTCCTACGAGCAGTACTTC
D: NA
V: TRBV9
J: TRBJ2-7
size: NA

CDR3: CASSPALTGGLRGYTF
DNA: TGTGCCAGCAGTCCCGCACTGACAGGGGGCCTACGAGGCTACACCTTC
D: TRBD1
V: TRBV27
J: TRBJ1-2
size: NA

CDR3: CASSQTTLFGGYTF
DNA: TGTGCCAGCAGCCAGACAACTTTATTTGGGGGCTACACCTTC
D: NA
V: TRBV14
J: TRBJ1-2
size: NA

CDR3: CASVGLSTGNSPLHF
DNA: TGTGCCAGCGTTGGCCTATCAACGGGTAATTCACCCCTCCACTTT
D: NA
V: TRBV2
J: TRBJ1-6
size: NA

CDR3: CSGGQETDTQYF
DNA: TGCAGCGGCGGACAGGAGACAGATACGCAGTATTTT
D: TRBD1
V: TRBV29-1
J: TRBJ2-3
size: NA

CDR3: CASSQDRLAGGHGTQYF
DNA: TGTGCCAGCAGCCAAGATCGGCTAGCGGGGGGGCACGGGACCCAGTACTTC
D: TRBD2
V: TRBV3-1/TRBV3-2
J: TRBJ2-5
size: NA

CDR3: CASSPRTGGYLVPEKLFF
DNA: TGTGCCAGCAGCCCGAGGACAGGGGGCTACCTCGTACCTGAAAAACTGTTTTTT
D: TRBD1
V: TRBV7-9
J: TRBJ1-4
size: NA

CDR3: CASSTQVNTEAFF
DNA: TGTGCCAGTAGTACCCAGGTGAACACTGAAGCTTTCTTT
D: NA
V: TRBV19
J: TRBJ1-1
size: NA

CDR3: CASSADGLNEQFF
DNA: TGTGCCAGCAGTGCGGACGGACTCAATGAGCAGTTCTTC
D: NA
V: TRBV28
J: TRBJ2-1
size: NA

CDR3: CASSFGTSGAAVNTEAFF
DNA: TGTGCCAGCAGCTTTGGAACGTCAGGGGCGGCGGTGAACACTGAAGCTTTCTTT
D: NA
V: TRBV7-8
J: TRBJ1-1
size: NA

CDR3: CASSSRWVANEKLFF
DNA: TGTGCCAGCAGCTCGAGATGGGTTGCTAATGAAAAACTGTTTTTT
D: NA
V: TRBV5-6
J: TRBJ1-4
size: NA

CDR3: CASRLQQFYGYTF
DNA: TGTGCCAGCAGGCTTCAGCAGTTCTATGGCTACACCTTC
D: NA
V: TRBV6-5
J: TRBJ1-2
size: NA

CDR3: CASSLDSNQPQHF
DNA: TGTGCCAGCAGCTTAGATAGCAATCAGCCCCAGCATTTT
D: NA
V: TRBV7-2
J: TRBJ1-5
size: NA

CDR3: CATRGAGSSGNTIYF
DNA: TGCGCCACCCGGGGGGCAGGTTCCTCTGGAAACACCATATATTTT
D: NA
V: TRBV10-2
J: TRBJ1-3
size: NA

CDR3: CASSQDPSGITGELFF
DNA: TGTGCCAGCAGCCAAGATCCTAGCGGGATCACCGGGGAGCTGTTTTTT
D: TRBD2
V: TRBV3-1/TRBV3-2
J: TRBJ2-2
size: NA

CDR3: CASSLVSSGGVYNEQFF
DNA: TGTGCCAGCAGCTTGGTTTCTAGCGGGGGGGTCTACAATGAGCAGTTCTTC
D: TRBD2
V: TRBV5-4
J: TRBJ2-1
size: few

CDR3: CASSRDRGSYNSPLHF
DNA: TGTGCCAGCAGCCGTGACAGGGGCTCCTATAATTCACCCCTCCACTTT
D: TRBD1
V: TRBV4-2
J: TRBJ1-6
size: NA

CDR3: CASSYSSSQDNEQFF
DNA: TGTGCCAGCAGTTACAGTAGTTCCCAGGATAATGAGCAGTTCTTC
D: NA
V: TRBV6-5
J: TRBJ2-1
size: NA

CDR3: CASSVGAYEQYF
DNA: TGTGCCAGCAGCGTAGGCGCCTACGAGCAGTACTTC
D: NA
V: TRBV5-6
J: TRBJ2-7
size: NA

CDR3: CASSNRQITEAFF
DNA: TGTGCCAGCAGTAACAGACAAATCACTGAAGCTTTCTTT
D: NA
V: TRBV6-6
J: TRBJ1-1
size: NA

CDR3: CASRDRANEQFF
DNA: TGTGCCAGCCGGGACAGGGCCAATGAGCAGTTCTTC
D: TRBD1
V: TRBV27
J: TRBJ2-1
size: NA

CDR3: CASIDLYSRGTQPQHF
DNA: TGTGCCAGTATTGATCTCTATTCCAGGGGTACTCAGCCCCAGCATTTT
D: NA
V: TRBV19
J: TRBJ1-5
size: NA

CDR3: CASSLGPSTSYNEQFF
DNA: TGTGCCAGCAGCCTCGGACCGAGCACCTCCTACAATGAGCAGTTCTTC
D: NA
V: TRBV7-3
J: TRBJ2-1
size: NA

CDR3: CAWSRDVLGPQHF
DNA: TGTGCCTGGAGCCGAGACGTCCTTGGGCCCCAGCATTTT
D: NA
V: TRBV30
J: TRBJ1-5
size: NA

CDR3: CATSDPGSYEQYF
DNA: TGTGCCACCAGTGATCCGGGGTCCTACGAGCAGTACTTC
D: NA
V: TRBV24-1
J: TRBJ2-7
size: once

CDR3: CASGQLRDTIYF
DNA: TGTGCCAGCGGGCAACTGAGGGACACCATATATTTT
D: NA
V: TRBV2
J: TRBJ1-3
size: few

CDR3: CASSYYQTGAAETQYF
DNA: TGTGCCAGCAGTTACTACCAGACAGGGGCCGCAGAGACCCAGTACTTC
D: TRBD1
V: TRBV6-2/TRBV6-3
J: TRBJ2-5
size: NA

CDR3: CASSYSNPEKAFF
DNA: TGTGCCAGCAGTTACTCGAATCCTGAGAAAGCTTTCTTT
D: NA
V: TRBV6-5
J: TRBJ1-1
size: NA

CDR3: CASSSLFGYTF
DNA: TGTGCCAGCAGTTCTTTGTTTGGCTACACCTTC
D: NA
V: TRBV12-3/TRBV12-4
J: TRBJ1-2
size: NA

CDR3: CASRWGGTEAFF
DNA: TGTGCCAGCCGGTGGGGGGGCACTGAAGCTTTCTTT
D: NA
V: TRBV19
J: TRBJ1-1
size: few

CDR3: CASSPTGGSWVGETQYF
DNA: TGTGCCAGCAGCCCGACCGGGGGCTCCTGGGTGGGAGAGACCCAGTACTTC
D: NA
V: TRBV11-2
J: TRBJ2-5
size: NA

CDR3: CASSLWRVNEQFF
DNA: TGTGCCAGCAGTTTATGGCGGGTGAATGAGCAGTTCTTC
D: NA
V: TRBV28
J: TRBJ2-1
size: NA